The sequence of this TCR beta chain was determined in a study of cytomegalovirus exposure and HLA in healthy donors. Trimming stripped 1 base from V and 3 bases from J, with 10 bases between. The CDR3 totals 13 residues. CDR1 and CDR2 (germline): SQVTM, ANQGSEA. 60 Vbeta and 13 Jbeta primers were used in PCR. Sequencing used immunoSEQ multiplex PCR; TCRdb keeps in-frame clones, though not all of them. Of about 170,000 clones listed, about 65% were seen once; the top ten hold approximately 6.9%. The genes are TRBV29-1 and TRBJ2-7; no clear D. The sequenced material came from PBMCs. This clonotype was sampled from a man in his forties in good health and CMV-seropositive. CDR3 sequence (DNA): TGCAGCGTTGAAGTAGGCCTAGACTACGAGCAGTACTTC. It translates to CSVEVGLDYEQYF.